One sample yielded the 17 T cell receptor beta chains listed below, sequenced in a study of CD8+CD57+ T cells in acquired aplastic anemia. TCR beta VDJ combinations and CDR3 sequences were profiled from genomic DNA. Using its own MiXCR run on the reads, TCRdb lists one record per CDR3 protein. The sample contains roughly 180,000 distinct CDR3 sequences, 55% to 65% of which appear only once. Patients chosen for sequencing had shown CD8+CD57+ cell expansion by flow cytometry. The sample was sorted CD4+, CD8+, or CD8+CD57+ T cells (not recorded which) from PBMCs. The receptors were sampled from a human donor with aplastic anemia.

The rearrangement joins TRBV24-1 to TRBJ2-2, with D unresolved. Germline lookup yields CDR1 KGHDR and CDR2 SFDVKD. There are 12 residues in the CDR3. Trimming took off 7 bases at V and 4 bases at J, with 6 bases between the two ends. CDR3 DNA: TGTGCCACCAGAAAAGGCACCGGGGAGCTGTTTTTT. Amino acid sequence: CATRKGTGELFF.

This rearrangement joins TRBV7-2 to TRBJ2-1; possibly TRBD1 for D (5 bases). V was trimmed by 1 base and J by 12 bases, leaving 10 bases between them. Per the germline V gene, CDR1 is SGHTA and CDR2 is FQGNSA. This CDR3 has 12 amino acids. CDR3 amino acids: CASSLVGTGQFF. DNA for the CDR3: TGTGCCAGCAGCTTAGTAGGCACAGGGCAGTTCTTC. Variable domain in full (rest from reference TRBV7-2 and TRBJ2-1): GAGVSQSPSNKVTEKGKDVELRCDPISGHTALYWYRQSLGQGLEFLIYFQGNSAPDKSGLPSDRFSAERTGGSVSTLTIQRTQQEDSAVYLCASSLVGTGQFFGPGTRLTVL.

This clonotype was detected only a few times. The chain is built from TRBV27 and TRBJ2-3, with 12 positions matching TRBD2. This CDR3 comprises 15 residues. J lost 6 bases, V lost 5 bases, and 6 bases had no gene match. CDR1 and CDR2 from the germline V gene are MNHEY and SMNVEV (reference sequence). CDR3 residues: CASSPSSGGADTQYF. The CDR3, as DNA: TGTGCCAGCAGTCCGTCTAGCGGGGGGGCGGATACGCAGTATTTT.

The gene calls are TRBV7-9 and TRBJ2-7; D remains ambiguous. Trimming shortened V by 4 bases and J by 5 bases, and 12 bases separated the two germline ends. This CDR3 comprises 13 residues. The germline gives CDR1 SEHNR, CDR2 FQNEAQ (reference sequence). This chain's CDR3 is CASSSRVRDEQYF. The CDR3 DNA sequence: TGTGCCAGCAGCTCCCGGGTAAGGGACGAGCAGTACTTC.

The chain is built from TRBV7-4 and TRBJ2-7; D is perhaps TRBD2 (7 bases). The V end was cut by 6 bases, the J end by 5 bases, with 20 bases between. Per germline, CDR1 SGHVT and CDR2 SQSDAQ. The CDR3 length is 15 residues. This CDR3 reads CASSTVFQGRDEQYF. CDR3 nucleotides: TGTGCCAGCAGTACTGTGTTCCAGGGGAGGGACGAGCAGTACTTC. Filled out from reference TRBV7-4 and TRBJ2-7, the complete variable domain reads GAGVSQSPRYKVAKRGRDVALRCDSISGHVTLYWYRQTLGQGSEVLTYSQSDAQRDKSGRPSGRFSAERPERSVSTLKIQRTEQGDSAVYLCASSTVFQGRDEQYFGPGTRLTVT.

This chain uses TRBV28 with TRBJ1-1; D unresolved. The V gene lost 1 base and the J gene lost 0 bases, with 3 bases spanning the gap. This CDR3 contains 13 residues. Per germline, CDR1 MDHEN and CDR2 SYDVKM. CDR3 sequence: CASSLYMNTEAFF. CDR3 nucleotide sequence: TGTGCCAGCAGTTTATACATGAACACTGAAGCTTTCTTT.

In its sample, this clonotype was seen many times. The V call is TRBV19, the J call TRBJ2-7, with D tentatively TRBD1 (5 bases). In germline, CDR1 is LNHDA, CDR2 SQIVND (reference sequence). The CDR3 contains 13 residues. V gave up 3 bases and J gave up 5 bases, with 11 bases separating them. The chain's CDR3 is CASSMDGRDEQYF. DNA for the CDR3: TGTGCCAGTAGTATGGATGGCAGGGACGAGCAGTACTTC.

This chain uses TRBV12-3 or TRBV12-4 with TRBJ1-3; D is perhaps TRBD1 (5 bases). The CDR3 totals 16 residues. V lost 6 bases to trimming and J lost 3 bases, with 18 bases between them. The CDR3 DNA is TGTGCCAGCAGAGACAGCTCTGGGGAGCTTGGAAACACCATATATTTT. Translation gives CASRDSSGELGNTIYF.

J is TRBJ2-1 and V is TRBV19; D is unclear. The V gene's germline CDR1 is LNHDA and CDR2 SQIVND (reference sequence). The CDR3 covers 15 residues. V lost 8 bases and J 10 bases, leaving 24 bases between the germline ends. CDR3 sequence (DNA): TGTGCCAGTTGCCCTAGTGGTGGGGTATGCACCGAGCAGTTCTTC. Amino acid sequence: CASCPSGGVCTEQFF.

The J gene is TRBJ1-3, the V gene TRBV6-1; D uncertain. V lost 3 bases and J lost 4, with 25 bases in between. Germline lookup yields CDR1 MNHNS and CDR2 SASEGT. This CDR3 contains 19 residues. The CDR3 coding sequence is TGTGCCAGCAGTGACCGTGAGCCCACGTTCTCTCCACTCGGAAACACCATATATTTT. It translates to CASSDREPTFSPLGNTIYF.

The V gene is TRBV7-2, the J gene TRBJ1-2; D gene uncertain. V dropped 2 bases and J dropped 8 bases, with 12 bases sitting between them. The CDR3 has 13 amino acids. The germline gives CDR1 SGHTA, CDR2 FQGNSA. The CDR3 sequence is CASSLPDSVGYTF. CDR3 DNA: TGTGCCAGCAGCTTACCAGACTCGGTGGGCTACACCTTC.

The chain joins TRBV29-1 to TRBJ1-2; 7 bases map to TRBD1. CDR3 length: 15 residues. CDR1 and CDR2 (germline): SQVTM, ANQGSEA. The V gene end was trimmed by 0 bases and the J gene end by 10 bases; junction bases not matched to a gene: 14. CDR3 protein: CSVEDKVPYRGDYTF. The CDR3 DNA follows: TGCAGCGTTGAAGATAAGGTCCCGTACAGGGGTGACTACACCTTC.

The chain uses TRBV20-1 and TRBJ2-7; 8 bases align to TRBD1. The V segment lost 2 bases and the J segment 5 bases; nucleotides outside the gene matches: 5. Germline CDR1 and CDR2: DFQATT and SNEGSKA (reference sequence). This CDR3 has 13 residues. CDR3 sequence reads: CSARQGAKNEQYF. CDR3 sequence (DNA): TGCAGTGCTAGACAGGGGGCGAAAAACGAGCAGTACTTC.

The chain couples TRBV25-1 to TRBJ2-2, with D possibly matching TRBD1 (5 bases). The germline gives CDR1 MGHDK, CDR2 SYGVNS. The CDR3 has 15 amino acids. The germline V and J ends were trimmed by 3 bases and 5 bases, with 13 bases remaining between them. The CDR3 region is CASSDRRVRTGELFF. The CDR3 DNA reads as TGTGCCAGCAGTGACCGCAGGGTGCGGACCGGGGAGCTGTTTTTT.

This clonotype appeared many times. This chain uses TRBV3-1 with TRBJ2-2, with D tentatively TRBD1 (5 bases). V shed 0 bases and J shed 7 bases, with 9 bases lying between them. CDR3 size: 14 residues. Germline CDR1 and CDR2: LGHDT and YNNKEL (reference sequence). The chain's CDR3 is CASSQDRVNGELFF. CDR3 nucleotide sequence: TGTGCCAGCAGCCAAGACAGGGTGAACGGGGAGCTGTTTTTT.

The rearrangement links TRBV4-3 to TRBJ2-7; TRBD2 matches 9 bases. V dropped 4 bases and J dropped 4; count of bases not matched to a gene: 11. The CDR3 consists of 16 residues. CDR1 and CDR2 from the germline V gene are LGHNA and YSLEER. CDR3 region: CASSPGIRTSEYEQYF. The DNA of the CDR3 is TGCGCCAGCAGCCCAGGCATCCGGACTAGCGAATACGAGCAGTACTTC.

In regard to this clonotype: One junction end does not reproduce the germline sequence, and a read error may be involved. V gene TRBV2 combines with J gene TRBJ1-6, with D uncertain. Germline V gene data show CDR1 as SNHLY and CDR2 as FYNNEI. The CDR3 has 18 residues. The CDR3 coding sequence is TGCGCCAGCAGCCAAGAAGGCGGGAGGAGCTCCTATAATTCACCCCTCCACTTT. Its protein is CASSQEGGRSSYNSPLHF.